This T cell receptor (beta chain) was found in a study of cytomegalovirus exposure and HLA in healthy donors. This clone was observed a handful of times. Its antigen is not known. Donors likely had unrecorded immune exposures despite being nominally healthy when sampled. Points from the study as a whole: A few V segments could not be told apart, such as TRBV6-2 and TRBV6-3, and were left out. According to the study, around 180 TCR beta chains were cytomegalovirus-associated. The study found most TCR sequences rare, yet found some public TCRs in many donors.

Trimming shortened V by 4 bases and J by 4 bases, and 19 bases separated the two germline ends. Germline V gene sequence: CDR1 KGHSH, CDR2 LQKENI. The CDR3 sequence is 16 residues long. PCR involved 60 Vbeta and 13 Jbeta primers. Sequenced by immunoSEQ multiplex PCR; TCRdb stores in-frame clones only, minus some. This sample has about 120,000 clones; 50% to 80% occur once, and the top ten carry less than 9%. The clonotype originates from a woman aged 40 to 55 in good health and CMV-seropositive. Source material: PBMCs. The chain couples TRBV18 to TRBJ1-1; possibly TRBD1 for D (6 bases). CDR3 residues: CASSRDPEGDITEAFF. In nucleotides, the CDR3 is TGTGCCAGCTCACGCGACCCTGAGGGGGACATCACTGAAGCTTTCTTT.